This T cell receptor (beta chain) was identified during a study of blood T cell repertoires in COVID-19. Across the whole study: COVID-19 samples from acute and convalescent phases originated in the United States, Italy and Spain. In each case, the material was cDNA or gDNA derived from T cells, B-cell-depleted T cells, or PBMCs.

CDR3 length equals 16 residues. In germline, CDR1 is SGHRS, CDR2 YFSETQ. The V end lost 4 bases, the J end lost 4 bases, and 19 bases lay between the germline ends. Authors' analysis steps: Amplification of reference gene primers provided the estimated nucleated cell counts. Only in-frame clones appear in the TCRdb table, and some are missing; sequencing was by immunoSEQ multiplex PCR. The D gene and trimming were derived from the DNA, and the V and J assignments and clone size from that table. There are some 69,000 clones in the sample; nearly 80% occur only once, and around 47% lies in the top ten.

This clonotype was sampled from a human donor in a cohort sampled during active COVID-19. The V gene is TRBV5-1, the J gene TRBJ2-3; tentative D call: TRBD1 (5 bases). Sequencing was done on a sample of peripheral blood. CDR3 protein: CASSRAGSAGADTQYF. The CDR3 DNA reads TGCGCCAGCAGCCGAGCAGGGTCGGCTGGCGCAGATACGCAGTATTTT.